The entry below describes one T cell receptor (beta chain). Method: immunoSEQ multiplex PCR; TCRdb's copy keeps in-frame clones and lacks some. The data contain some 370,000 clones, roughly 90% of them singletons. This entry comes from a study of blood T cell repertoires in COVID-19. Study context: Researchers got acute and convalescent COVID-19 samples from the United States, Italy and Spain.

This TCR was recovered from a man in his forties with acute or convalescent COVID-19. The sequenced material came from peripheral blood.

CDR3 protein: CASQTPGTVSYEQYF. The CDR3 coding sequence is TGTGCCAGCCAAACTCCCGGGACAGTCAGCTACGAGCAGTACTTC. The V and J genes are TRBV2 and TRBJ2-7, with 7 bases identical to TRBD1. The CDR3 is 15 residues long. Germline CDR1 is SNHLY and CDR2 is FYNNEI. The junction had 13 bases not matched to a gene; V was cut back by 8 bases and J by 3 bases.